This is a list of T cell receptor beta chains from one sample in a study of technical replicates of blood from several donors. Only in-frame clones appear in the TCRdb table, and some are missing; sequencing was by immunoSEQ multiplex PCR. The sample lists approximately 59,000 clones, 90% to 95% occurring once. Sequenced input: PBMCs. The origin of the receptors is a human donor in good health. Some clones in this sample may be carry-over from other donors' samples. Both conserved end residues are part of each CDR3. Fields, in order: V gene, D gene, clone size, J gene, CDR3 DNA, CDR3 protein. D genes are given only for firm matches. Part of the rows lack a size; the others show once, few, many or a class for expanded clones.

TRBV6-1	-	once	TRBJ2-7	TGTGCCAGCAGTGAAGTCGAGTACGAGCAGTACTTC	CASSEVEYEQYF
TRBV2	TRBD2	-	TRBJ2-5	TGTGCCAGCGCTAGCGGAGAGACCCAGTACTTC	CASASGETQYF
TRBV9	TRBD2	-	TRBJ2-1	TGTGCCAGCAGCGTGGGACTAGCGGGAGAAAACTACAATGAGCAGTTCTTC	CASSVGLAGENYNEQFF
TRBV30	TRBD2	-	TRBJ2-5	TGTGCCTGGAGTGTCGGTCGGACTAGCGGGGAGACCCAGTACTTC	CAWSVGRTSGETQYF
TRBV2	TRBD1	once	TRBJ2-7	TGTGCCAGCAGGACCGGGACAGGGCCCTACGAGCAGTACTTC	CASRTGTGPYEQYF
TRBV10-3	TRBD2	-	TRBJ2-1	TGTGCCATCAGTGTGACTAGCGGCGCCTACAATGAGCAGTTCTTC	CAISVTSGAYNEQFF
TRBV27	-	-	TRBJ2-7	TGTGCCAGCAGTCGAACAGGGTTCGAGCAGTACTTC	CASSRTGFEQYF
TRBV4-3	-	-	TRBJ1-2	TGCGCCAGCAGCCAGACAGTTTCTAACTATGGCTACACCTTC	CASSQTVSNYGYTF
TRBV4-1	-	-	TRBJ2-1	TGCGCCAGCAGCCAAGAGGGGGGACCAAGGCGTCAGGAGTTCTTC	CASSQEGGPRRQEFF
TRBV25-1	-	-	TRBJ2-7	TGTGCCAGCAGTGAGGGGGGACTCTACGAGCAGTACTTC	CASSEGGLYEQYF
TRBV7-2	-	once	TRBJ1-1	TGTGCCAGCAGCTTAGAGCGGGACTTGGGCGCTTTCTTT	CASSLERDLGAFF
TRBV7-2	-	-	TRBJ2-5	TGTGCCAGCAGCACCCTTGGGACTCCCTTGGAGACCCAGTACTTC	CASSTLGTPLETQYF
TRBV5-5	-	-	TRBJ1-2	TGTGCCAGCAGCCCTGACATTAACTATGGCTACACCTTC	CASSPDINYGYTF
TRBV4-1	-	-	TRBJ1-5	TGCGCCAGCAGCCAAGATCGGGGGAATCAGCCCCAGCATTTT	CASSQDRGNQPQHF
TRBV6-4	-	-	TRBJ1-6	TGTGCCAGCAGTGACATCGGTATCTCACCCCTCCACTTT	CASSDIGISPLHF
TRBV19	-	-	TRBJ1-5	TGTGCCAGTAGTATCTCCCAGGGTTCGGGCAATCAGCCCCAGCATTTT	CASSISQGSGNQPQHF
TRBV6-6	-	-	TRBJ2-5	TGTGCCAGCAGTTACCAGACTTTTGAGACCCAGTACTTC	CASSYQTFETQYF
TRBV4-3	-	once	TRBJ2-7	TGCGCCAGCAGCCAAGATCGACAAGCGGAAGAGCAGTACTTC	CASSQDRQAEEQYF
TRBV16	TRBD1	-	TRBJ2-5	TGTGCCAGCAGTCGATCGAACAGGGGGCGAGGAGAGACCCAGTACTTC	CASSRSNRGRGETQYF
TRBV7-8	-	-	TRBJ2-1	TGTGCCAGCAGCTTAGCGGGGGGGCCATTCAGTCACAATGAGCAGTTCTTC	CASSLAGGPFSHNEQFF
TRBV4-1	-	-	TRBJ2-7	TGCGCCAGCAGCCTTCGGACAGAGAGGGACGAGCAGTACTTC	CASSLRTERDEQYF
TRBV5-1	TRBD2	-	TRBJ2-3	TGCGCCAGCTTGGGGGAGCGGGGGTCAGATACGCAGTATTTT	CASLGERGSDTQYF
TRBV30	TRBD2	-	TRBJ2-2	TGTGCCTGGAGTTTGAGGGAGGGGACCGGGGAGCTGTTTTTT	CAWSLREGTGELFF
TRBV7-9	TRBD1	-	TRBJ1-6	TGTGCCAGCAGCCCCCGGGACAGGGATAATTCACCCCTCCACTTT	CASSPRDRDNSPLHF
TRBV4-2	-	-	TRBJ1-1	TGTGCCAGCAGCCAAACTCAGAACACTGAAGCTTTCTTT	CASSQTQNTEAFF
TRBV4-3	-	-	TRBJ2-2	TGCGCCAGCAGCCAAGATCTACGGGGAGTAGGAACCGGGGAGCTGTTTTTT	CASSQDLRGVGTGELFF
TRBV4-3	TRBD2	-	TRBJ2-1	TGCGCCAGCAGCCGATCGGGAGCGGGAGCCTACAATGAGCAGTTCTTC	CASSRSGAGAYNEQFF
TRBV4-1	TRBD1	-	TRBJ2-7	TGCGCCAGCAGCCAAGATCGGGGGACAGGGGCCCACGAGCAGTACTTC	CASSQDRGTGAHEQYF
TRBV11-2	TRBD1	-	TRBJ2-7	TGTGCCAGCAGCCAGGGACAGATCTACGAGCAGTACTTC	CASSQGQIYEQYF
TRBV4-3	-	-	TRBJ2-7	TGCGCCAGCAGCGGAGGGCCGATGTTCTACGAGCAGTACTTC	CASSGGPMFYEQYF
TRBV7-9	TRBD2	-	TRBJ2-7	TGTGCCAGCAGCTTATCCGGCGGGAGTGGAGTCGAGCAGTACTTC	CASSLSGGSGVEQYF
TRBV7-2	-	once	TRBJ2-7	TGTGCCAGCAGCTTTCGGGACATCTCCTACGAGCAGTACTTC	CASSFRDISYEQYF
TRBV28	TRBD2	-	TRBJ2-1	TGTGCCAGCAGTCCGCCCCCCAGCGGGAGTGGCAATGAGCAGTTCTTC	CASSPPPSGSGNEQFF
TRBV29-1	TRBD2	-	TRBJ2-3	TGCAGCGTTCTTGCTAGCGGGAGTAGCACAGATACGCAGTATTTT	CSVLASGSSTDTQYF
TRBV14	-	-	TRBJ2-5	TGTGCCAGCAGCCCGGGACACCACAGGGCCCAGTACTTC	CASSPGHHRAQYF
TRBV27	-	-	TRBJ1-1	TGTGCCAGCAGTCTGTGGAGAGGCACTGAAGCTTTCTTT	CASSLWRGTEAFF
TRBV27	-	once	TRBJ2-7	TGTGCCAGCAGTTTAAGGGGCACAGCCTACGAGCAGTACTTC	CASSLRGTAYEQYF
TRBV7-9	-	-	TRBJ2-1	TGTGCCAGCAACTCGGGAGTTTACAATGAGCAGTTCTTC	CASNSGVYNEQFF
TRBV4-1	TRBD1	-	TRBJ1-2	TGCGCCAGCAGCCCTACCGGACAGGGTTATGGCTACACCTTC	CASSPTGQGYGYTF
TRBV30	TRBD2	-	TRBJ2-7	TGTGCCTGGTCCGGGACTAGCGAGCAGTACTTC	CAWSGTSEQYF
TRBV6-5	TRBD2	-	TRBJ2-7	TGTGCCAGCAGTCGAACTAGCGGGGCCTACGAGCAGTACTTC	CASSRTSGAYEQYF
TRBV6-5	-	-	TRBJ2-1	TGTGCCAGCAGGGTCCCGGGGGGCTATGAGCAGTTCTTC	CASRVPGGYEQFF
TRBV27	TRBD2	-	TRBJ2-3	TGTGCCAGCAGTTTAGGGGTTAGCGGGGCCACAGATACGCAGTATTTT	CASSLGVSGATDTQYF
TRBV19	-	-	TRBJ2-1	TGTGCCAGTAGTATGAGGCAGGGATCCTACAATGAGCAGTTCTTC	CASSMRQGSYNEQFF
TRBV5-4	TRBD1	-	TRBJ1-2	TGTGCCAGCAGCTTGGGGGACAGAAACTATGGCTACACCTTC	CASSLGDRNYGYTF
TRBV5-1	TRBD2	once	TRBJ2-7	TGCGCCAGCAGCTTGGTAGCGGGGGCGCAGTACGAGCAGTACTTC	CASSLVAGAQYEQYF
TRBV5-6	TRBD1	-	TRBJ2-6	TGTGCCAGCAGCCTAGGGGACAGGGGTCTTTATGGGGCCAACGTCCTGACTTTC	CASSLGDRGLYGANVLTF
TRBV4-3	TRBD2	-	TRBJ2-7	TGCGCCAGCAGCCCTGTGGCGGGAGTAGACTCCTACGAGCAGTACTTC	CASSPVAGVDSYEQYF
TRBV19	-	-	TRBJ1-1	TGTGCCAGTAGTATCCGGGAGAACACTGAAGCTTTCTTT	CASSIRENTEAFF
TRBV6-1	TRBD1	-	TRBJ1-2	TGTGCCAGCAGAGCCGGGACAGTCTATGGCTACACCTTC	CASRAGTVYGYTF